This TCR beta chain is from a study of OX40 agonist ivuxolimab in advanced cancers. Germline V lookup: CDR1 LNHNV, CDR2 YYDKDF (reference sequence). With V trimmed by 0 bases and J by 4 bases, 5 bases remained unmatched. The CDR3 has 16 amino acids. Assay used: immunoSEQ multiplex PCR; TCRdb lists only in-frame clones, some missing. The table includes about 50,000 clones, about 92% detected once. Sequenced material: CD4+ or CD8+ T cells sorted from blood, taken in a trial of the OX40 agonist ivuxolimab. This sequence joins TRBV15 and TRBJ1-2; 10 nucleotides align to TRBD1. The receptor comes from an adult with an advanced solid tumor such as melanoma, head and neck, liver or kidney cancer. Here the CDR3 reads CATSRDGTGVPYGYTF. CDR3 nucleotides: TGTGCCACCAGCAGAGATGGGACAGGGGTTCCCTATGGCTACACCTTC.